This T cell receptor beta chain was recovered during a study of blood T cell repertoires in COVID-19. Study summary: Donors in the United States, Italy and Spain gave samples during acute or convalescent COVID-19. PBMCs, B-cell-depleted T cells, or T cells were the source of the cDNA or gDNA that made up the material.

Authors' methods: Estimation of nucleated cell counts was performed using reference gene primer amplification. The assay was immunoSEQ multiplex PCR, and TCRdb's table has in-frame clones only and misses some. V and J calls and clone size are given by that table; D and trimming were obtained from the DNA. The sample includes fewer than 110,000 clones, about three quarters of them seen just once. Only a few counts were recorded for this clone. The V gene's germline CDR1 is SQVTM and CDR2 ANQGSEA. Losses at the gene ends were 7 bases for V and 7 bases for J; bases not matched to a gene: 19. There are 16 residues in the CDR3.

The sequence derives from a man between 65 and 85 years old with acute or convalescent COVID-19. What was sequenced was peripheral blood. The J gene is TRBJ2-3, the V gene TRBV29-1, with 8 positions matching TRBD1. For the CDR3, the DNA is TGCAGCGAAACAGGGGGAGCTGACCTAGCACAGAATACGCAGTATTTT. Translation gives CSETGGADLAQNTQYF.